A selection of T cell receptor beta chains follows, all from one sample in a study of blood T cells in healthy people across ages. TCRdb independently ran MiXCR on the 5' RACE reads; one entry per CDR3 protein. The data hold under 1 million distinct CDR3 sequences, with roughly 44% observed a single time. Sample: blood. These receptors were collected from a man aged 55 to 69 in good health. CDR3s include the opening cysteine and the closing phenylalanine or tryptophan. Each record gives: V gene, clone size, J gene, D gene, CDR3 protein, CDR3 DNA. D genes are given only for firm matches. Only part of the rows carry a size: once, few, many, or a class if the clone is expanded.

v_call: TRBV13; clone_size: -; j_call: TRBJ1-5; d_call: -; cdr3_aa: CASSLGPLSNQPQHF; cdr3_nt: TGTGCCAGCAGCTTGGGGCCGCTTAGCAATCAGCCCCAGCATTTT
v_call: TRBV7-2; clone_size: few; j_call: TRBJ2-1; d_call: TRBD1; cdr3_aa: CASSLDRGRYNEQFF; cdr3_nt: TGTGCCAGCAGCCTTGACAGGGGCCGCTACAATGAGCAGTTCTTC
v_call: TRBV6-2/TRBV6-3; clone_size: -; j_call: TRBJ1-2; d_call: TRBD1; cdr3_aa: CASRSTGNNYGYTF; cdr3_nt: TGTGCCAGCAGGTCGACAGGGAACAACTATGGCTACACCTTC
v_call: TRBV12-3/TRBV12-4; clone_size: -; j_call: TRBJ2-7; d_call: -; cdr3_aa: CASSLLTQTNYEQYF; cdr3_nt: TGTGCCAGCAGTTTGCTGACCCAAACGAACTACGAGCAGTACTTC
v_call: TRBV3-1; clone_size: -; j_call: TRBJ2-5; d_call: TRBD2; cdr3_aa: CASSHRTSGREETQYF; cdr3_nt: TGTGCCAGCAGCCATCGTACTAGCGGGCGAGAAGAGACCCAGTACTTC
v_call: TRBV20-1; clone_size: -; j_call: TRBJ1-4; d_call: -; cdr3_aa: CSASQIRDGEYNEKLFF; cdr3_nt: TGCAGTGCGAGCCAAATCCGGGACGGAGAATATAATGAAAAACTGTTTTTT
v_call: TRBV7-2; clone_size: -; j_call: TRBJ2-3; d_call: -; cdr3_aa: CASSPLGGGGGTDTQYF; cdr3_nt: TGTGCCAGCAGCCCCCTCGGGGGAGGGGGGGGCACAGATACGCAGTATTTT
v_call: TRBV7-9; clone_size: few; j_call: TRBJ2-5; d_call: -; cdr3_aa: CASSRGIQRGETQYF; cdr3_nt: TGTGCCAGCAGCAGGGGCATACAACGTGGAGAGACCCAGTACTTC
v_call: TRBV5-6; clone_size: -; j_call: TRBJ2-3; d_call: TRBD2; cdr3_aa: CASRLTGGRSTDTQYF; cdr3_nt: TGTGCCAGCAGGTTGACGGGGGGGCGAAGCACAGATACGCAGTATTTT
v_call: TRBV20-1; clone_size: -; j_call: TRBJ1-3; d_call: -; cdr3_aa: CSARDPNGRRGSGNTIYF; cdr3_nt: TGCAGTGCTAGAGATCCAAACGGACGGAGAGGCTCTGGAAACACCATATATTTT
v_call: TRBV2; clone_size: few; j_call: TRBJ1-6; d_call: -; cdr3_aa: CASRGDDSPLHF; cdr3_nt: TGTGCCAGCAGGGGAGATGATTCACCCCTCCACTTT
v_call: TRBV5-1; clone_size: -; j_call: TRBJ2-1; d_call: TRBD2; cdr3_aa: CASSLARGGQNEQFF; cdr3_nt: TGCGCCAGCAGCTTGGCGCGGGGGGGCCAGAATGAGCAGTTCTTC
v_call: TRBV2; clone_size: -; j_call: TRBJ2-7; d_call: -; cdr3_aa: CASSEWSSAYEQYF; cdr3_nt: TGTGCCAGCAGTGAATGGTCCAGTGCCTACGAGCAGTACTTC
v_call: TRBV5-4; clone_size: -; j_call: TRBJ1-1; d_call: -; cdr3_aa: CASSSQNTEAFF; cdr3_nt: TGTGCCAGCAGCTCCCAGAACACTGAAGCTTTCTTT
v_call: TRBV5-1; clone_size: few; j_call: TRBJ2-1; d_call: -; cdr3_aa: CASSFPGGSCNEQFF; cdr3_nt: TGTGCCAGCAGCTTCCCGGGGGGCTCCTGCAATGAGCAGTTCTTC
v_call: TRBV20-1; clone_size: -; j_call: TRBJ2-6; d_call: -; cdr3_aa: CSARVPVGANSGANVLTF; cdr3_nt: TGCAGTGCTAGAGTCCCCGTCGGCGCAAACTCTGGGGCCAACGTCCTGACTTTC
v_call: TRBV3-1; clone_size: few; j_call: TRBJ2-7; d_call: -; cdr3_aa: CASSQDLLRSYEQYF; cdr3_nt: TGTGCCAGCAGCCAAGACTTGCTGCGCTCCTACGAGCAGTACTTC
v_call: TRBV20-1; clone_size: few; j_call: TRBJ2-5; d_call: -; cdr3_aa: CSASEITPFQETQYF; cdr3_nt: TGCAGTGCTAGCGAGATCACGCCCTTTCAAGAGACCCAGTACTTC
v_call: TRBV20-1; clone_size: -; j_call: TRBJ2-3; d_call: -; cdr3_aa: CSARAPNQRDTQYF; cdr3_nt: TGCAGTGCTAGAGCGCCAAACCAACGGGATACGCAGTATTTT
v_call: TRBV7-2; clone_size: -; j_call: TRBJ1-1; d_call: -; cdr3_aa: CASSAHGTRGNTEAFF; cdr3_nt: TGTGCCAGCAGCGCCCACGGTACCAGGGGGAACACTGAAGCTTTCTTT
v_call: TRBV4-3; clone_size: -; j_call: TRBJ2-5; d_call: -; cdr3_aa: CASSQGGWSREDGTQYF; cdr3_nt: TGCGCCAGCAGCCAAGGAGGGTGGAGCAGGGAAGATGGGACCCAGTACTTC
v_call: TRBV9; clone_size: few; j_call: TRBJ2-7; d_call: TRBD1; cdr3_aa: CASSTGQGEGPTYEQYF; cdr3_nt: TGTGCCAGCAGCACGGGACAGGGAGAAGGTCCCACCTACGAGCAGTACTTC
v_call: TRBV14; clone_size: few; j_call: TRBJ2-1; d_call: -; cdr3_aa: CASSQIRTLQFF; cdr3_nt: TGTGCCAGCAGCCAAATCAGGACTTTACAGTTCTTC
v_call: TRBV4-1; clone_size: -; j_call: TRBJ2-7; d_call: -; cdr3_aa: CASSLGQFSYEQYF; cdr3_nt: TGCGCCAGCAGCCTTGGACAGTTCTCCTACGAGCAGTACTTC
v_call: TRBV30; clone_size: -; j_call: TRBJ2-5; d_call: TRBD2; cdr3_aa: CAWKTSLGETQYF; cdr3_nt: TGTGCCTGGAAGACTAGCTTGGGAGAGACCCAGTACTTC
v_call: TRBV11-3; clone_size: once; j_call: TRBJ2-1; d_call: -; cdr3_aa: CASSSLDNEQFF; cdr3_nt: TGTGCCAGCAGCTCTCTCGACAATGAGCAGTTCTTC
v_call: TRBV20-1; clone_size: -; j_call: TRBJ2-5; d_call: TRBD2; cdr3_aa: CSAGQRGGLLETQYF; cdr3_nt: TGCAGTGCTGGCCAGCGGGGGGGCCTCCTAGAGACCCAGTACTTC
v_call: TRBV7-8; clone_size: few; j_call: TRBJ1-5; d_call: -; cdr3_aa: CASSLLPSTGSNQPQHF; cdr3_nt: TGTGCCAGCAGCTTACTCCCGTCGACAGGTAGCAATCAGCCCCAGCATTTT
v_call: TRBV12-3/TRBV12-4; clone_size: few; j_call: TRBJ2-1; d_call: -; cdr3_aa: CASRRTDVRFF; cdr3_nt: TGTGCCAGCAGAAGGACGGACGTTCGGTTCTTC
v_call: TRBV7-9; clone_size: few; j_call: TRBJ2-7; d_call: TRBD1; cdr3_aa: CASSHGTGGSYEQYF; cdr3_nt: TGTGCCAGCAGCCATGGGACAGGTGGATCCTACGAGCAGTACTTC
v_call: TRBV20-1; clone_size: -; j_call: TRBJ2-7; d_call: -; cdr3_aa: CSAKMKETSRHEQYF; cdr3_nt: TGCAGTGCAAAAATGAAGGAGACTTCTCGCCACGAGCAGTACTTC
v_call: TRBV10-3; clone_size: few; j_call: TRBJ1-1; d_call: -; cdr3_aa: CAISGGGENTEAFF; cdr3_nt: TGTGCCATCAGTGGGGGCGGTGAGAACACTGAAGCTTTCTTT
v_call: TRBV7-9; clone_size: -; j_call: TRBJ2-1; d_call: -; cdr3_aa: CASSPGRQSYNEQFF; cdr3_nt: TGTGCCAGCAGCCCAGGGAGACAGTCCTACAATGAGCAGTTCTTC
v_call: TRBV2; clone_size: few; j_call: TRBJ2-3; d_call: -; cdr3_aa: CASSEEQGLTDTQYF; cdr3_nt: TGTGCCAGCAGTGAAGAGCAGGGTCTCACAGATACGCAGTATTTT
v_call: TRBV6-2/TRBV6-3; clone_size: -; j_call: TRBJ1-5; d_call: -; cdr3_aa: CASSYPIGPSISEPQHF; cdr3_nt: TGTGCCAGCAGTTACCCCATCGGACCTTCAATCAGCGAGCCCCAGCATTTT
v_call: TRBV7-9; clone_size: -; j_call: TRBJ1-1; d_call: -; cdr3_aa: CASSPGVPVRGDTEAFF; cdr3_nt: TGTGCCAGCAGCCCAGGGGTACCCGTAAGGGGTGACACTGAAGCTTTCTTT
v_call: TRBV5-1; clone_size: -; j_call: TRBJ2-7; d_call: TRBD1; cdr3_aa: CASSLEGDRSHEQYF; cdr3_nt: TGCGCCAGCAGCTTGGAGGGGGACAGGTCCCACGAGCAGTACTTC
v_call: TRBV5-1; clone_size: -; j_call: TRBJ2-5; d_call: TRBD1; cdr3_aa: CASRTGDKETQYF; cdr3_nt: TGCGCCAGCCGGACAGGGGACAAAGAGACCCAGTACTTC
v_call: TRBV2; clone_size: -; j_call: TRBJ1-2; d_call: -; cdr3_aa: CASGDTARNYGYTF; cdr3_nt: TGTGCCAGCGGGGATACAGCTCGTAACTATGGCTACACCTTC
v_call: TRBV7-2; clone_size: few; j_call: TRBJ2-7; d_call: -; cdr3_aa: CASRDAGPLSYEQYF; cdr3_nt: TGTGCCAGCAGGGACGCGGGGCCTCTCTCCTACGAGCAGTACTTC
v_call: TRBV9; clone_size: -; j_call: TRBJ2-2; d_call: -; cdr3_aa: CASSARTVAGELFF; cdr3_nt: TGTGCCAGCAGCGCAAGGACAGTGGCCGGGGAGCTGTTTTTT
v_call: TRBV7-2; clone_size: -; j_call: TRBJ1-5; d_call: TRBD1; cdr3_aa: CASSSGTGDTGQPQHF; cdr3_nt: TGTGCCAGCAGCTCTGGGACAGGGGATACCGGTCAGCCCCAGCATTTT
v_call: TRBV3-1; clone_size: -; j_call: TRBJ2-5; d_call: -; cdr3_aa: CASSHYSQRTQYF; cdr3_nt: TGTGCCAGCAGCCATTATTCTCAGCGGACCCAGTACTTC
v_call: TRBV7-2; clone_size: -; j_call: TRBJ2-4; d_call: -; cdr3_aa: CASSLMGSNSLAKNIQYF; cdr3_nt: TGTGCCAGCAGCTTAATGGGCAGTAATTCCCTAGCCAAAAACATTCAGTACTTC
v_call: TRBV20-1; clone_size: few; j_call: TRBJ2-7; d_call: -; cdr3_aa: CSAKGTYQYEQYF; cdr3_nt: TGCAGTGCTAAAGGGACATACCAATACGAGCAGTACTTC
v_call: TRBV4-1; clone_size: few; j_call: TRBJ2-1; d_call: TRBD2; cdr3_aa: CASSQDRLAVYNEQFF; cdr3_nt: TGCGCCAGCAGCCAAGATAGACTAGCGGTTTACAATGAGCAGTTCTTC
v_call: TRBV7-9; clone_size: few; j_call: TRBJ1-2; d_call: -; cdr3_aa: CASSLGTGHPLYGYTF; cdr3_nt: TGTGCCAGCAGCTTGGGTACAGGACACCCGTTATATGGCTACACCTTC
v_call: TRBV12-3/TRBV12-4; clone_size: -; j_call: TRBJ2-7; d_call: -; cdr3_aa: CASRRESFYEQYF; cdr3_nt: TGTGCCAGCAGGAGAGAGAGTTTTTACGAGCAGTACTTC
v_call: TRBV10-3; clone_size: -; j_call: TRBJ1-2; d_call: TRBD1; cdr3_aa: CATWGGTATCGYTF; cdr3_nt: TGTGCCACATGGGGAGGGACAGCAACGTGTGGCTACACCTTC
v_call: TRBV7-2; clone_size: -; j_call: TRBJ1-2; d_call: -; cdr3_aa: CASSPTTDGGMYGYTF; cdr3_nt: TGTGCCAGCAGCCCTACAACGGACGGAGGGATGTATGGCTACACCTTC
v_call: TRBV4-3; clone_size: -; j_call: TRBJ1-2; d_call: -; cdr3_aa: CASSQDLGAVYGYTF; cdr3_nt: TGCGCCAGCAGCCAAGATCTAGGGGCCGTCTATGGCTACACCTTC
v_call: TRBV10-3; clone_size: -; j_call: TRBJ2-4; d_call: TRBD2; cdr3_aa: CAISASGGTDIQYF; cdr3_nt: TGTGCCATCAGTGCTAGCGGGGGGACAGACATTCAGTACTTC
v_call: TRBV5-1; clone_size: -; j_call: TRBJ2-5; d_call: TRBD2; cdr3_aa: CASSGSGGSQETQYF; cdr3_nt: TGCGCCAGCAGTGGTAGCGGGGGATCGCAAGAGACCCAGTACTTC
v_call: TRBV5-5; clone_size: few; j_call: TRBJ2-1; d_call: TRBD1; cdr3_aa: CASSHRGNSYNEQFF; cdr3_nt: TGTGCCAGCAGCCACAGGGGAAACTCCTACAATGAGCAGTTCTTC
v_call: TRBV11-2; clone_size: -; j_call: TRBJ2-7; d_call: TRBD2; cdr3_aa: CASSLTSGGATYSYEQYF; cdr3_nt: TGTGCCAGCAGCTTAACTAGCGGGGGGGCGACTTACTCCTACGAGCAGTACTTC
v_call: TRBV11-3; clone_size: -; j_call: TRBJ2-5; d_call: -; cdr3_aa: CASSHDHEQYF; cdr3_nt: TGTGCCAGCAGCCATGATCATGAGCAGTACTTC
v_call: TRBV12-3/TRBV12-4; clone_size: few; j_call: TRBJ2-6; d_call: -; cdr3_aa: CAISSSGANVLTF; cdr3_nt: TGTGCCATTTCCTCCTCCGGGGCCAACGTCCTGACTTTC
v_call: TRBV6-2/TRBV6-3; clone_size: -; j_call: TRBJ2-1; d_call: -; cdr3_aa: CASSPSTGSSYNEQFF; cdr3_nt: TGTGCCAGCAGCCCGTCGACGGGGAGCTCCTACAATGAGCAGTTCTTC
v_call: TRBV7-2; clone_size: -; j_call: TRBJ2-1; d_call: TRBD2; cdr3_aa: CASSLPGTSGRDNEQFF; cdr3_nt: TGTGCCAGCAGCTTGCCCGGGACTAGCGGGCGCGACAATGAGCAGTTCTTC
v_call: TRBV9; clone_size: -; j_call: TRBJ1-1; d_call: -; cdr3_aa: CASSPGWGTGTEAFF; cdr3_nt: TGTGCCAGCAGCCCCGGCTGGGGGACGGGAACTGAAGCTTTCTTT